The present T cell receptor beta chain was sequenced within a study of post-analysis software for immune sequencing data (dated by TCRdb to between 2015 and 2016). For context, the study as a whole: Recorded disease courses included relapsing-remitting, secondary progressive and progressive-relapsing multiple sclerosis, with some patients lacking subtype annotation. The patient repertoires were set against 11 previously published healthy control repertoires from donors whose ages ranged from roughly 6 to 26 years. A subset of samples was prepared in parallel using single-end sample barcoding, then pooled and co-amplified after Illumina adapter ligation. Results and caveats for the whole study, not just this receptor: Direct clustering with F measure revealed strong co-clustering of samples prepared in the same batch, which led to a batch-effect correction. Significantly higher frequencies in patients than in controls were found for roughly 5 TRBV segments, including TRBV5-6, TRBV5-1 and TRBV20-1. The multiple sclerosis patient group was slightly younger than the control group. Normalized Chao1 diversity was significantly lower in multiple sclerosis patients than controls, suggesting substantial peripheral T-cell clonal expansion.

TCR beta repertoires were profiled from peripheral blood of approximately 13 young patients with multiple sclerosis to demonstrate the VDJtools post-analysis software. Multiple sclerosis patients were children and adolescents aged about 6 to 15 years. Preparation of the library involved PCR. The data were produced on an Illumina HiSeq 2500. Unique molecular identifiers were incorporated into TCR beta cDNA libraries to reduce PCR and sequencing biases. Per 1 to 10 million input T cells, some 500,000 cDNA molecules were obtained, such that each molecule approximated one T cell. The same protocol used for the earlier healthy control dataset was applied to prepare and sequence the patient libraries. Samples belonging to the same batch were prepared together, multiplexed and sequenced on a shared HiSeq lane. The original pipeline was this. Raw barcoded reads were processed with MIGEC, and single-read molecular identifier groups were discarded before consensus assembly and CDR3 extraction. Clonotype tables were post-analysed with VDJtools, and diversity was normalized by down-sampling all datasets to the smallest sample size. In repertoire overlap clustering, CDR3 amino acid sequences, but not nucleotide sequences, were matched to correct batch-related cross-sample contamination. Using fastp at Q25 and MiXCR, TCRdb reprocessed the public reads and kept productive beta chains. CDR3 protein duplicates are merged, each entry listing the most common genes and DNA. TCRdb's processing, not the authors', yielded these V and J calls. For this sample the table gives roughly 540,000 distinct CDR3 sequences, of which about a third were detected only once. The ten most abundant clones make up about 6% of the sample.

The germline V gene (reference sequence) yields DFQATT for CDR1 and SNEGSKA for CDR2. The CDR3 spans 14 residues, from the cysteine through the phenylalanine. CDR3 DNA only is kept here, 42 bases in frame from base 1. V and J lose 5 bases and 5 bases, and a span of 17 bases separates them. Concerning this clonotype: The target of this receptor is not known. No clone much larger than this one lies a single base away; base qualities are absent.

The source is a girl under 18 with multiple sclerosis. The chain couples TRBV20-1 to TRBJ2-3, with TRBD2 perhaps the D gene, on 6 matching bases. Material: blood. The DNA reads TGCAGTGCTCCCTCGGGCGGGGCCTTAGATACGCAGTATTTT. The encoded protein is CSAPSGGALDTQYF.